This T cell receptor (beta chain) is drawn from a study of T cell changes during pregnancy in multiple sclerosis. Using immunoSEQ multiplex PCR, the repertoire was profiled, and TCRdb retains in-frame clones only, with some absent. The sample carries 30,000 or so clones, 89% recorded once. The germline CDR1 and CDR2 sequences are GTSNPN and SVGIG (reference sequence). This CDR3 has 13 amino acids. V was clipped by 4 bases and J by 1 base, with 7 bases between them. The J gene is TRBJ2-2, the V gene TRBV30; tentatively, D is TRBD1 (5 bases). The source of this sequence is a female donor with multiple sclerosis, enrolled in a pregnancy study. The sequencing here drew on CD4+ T cells from peripheral blood mononuclear cells, taken in the second trimester of pregnancy. The CDR3 DNA sequence: TGTGCCTGGAACAGGAGGAACACCGGGGAGCTGTTTTTT. Amino acids: CAWNRRNTGELFF.